This T cell receptor (beta chain) originates from a study of cytomegalovirus exposure and HLA in healthy donors. V lost 6 bases, J lost 0 bases, and 1 base stayed unmatched. CDR3 size: 14 residues. Germline loops: CDR1 SNHLY, CDR2 FYNNEI. Both 60 Vbeta primers and 13 Jbeta primers went into the PCR. The repertoire was sequenced with immunoSEQ multiplex PCR; TCRdb's copy has only in-frame clones and lacks some. The sample lists about 160,000 clones, around 77% occurring once. Overall study results and limits: Relative to equally common others, HLA-associated TCR beta chains showed greater clonal expansion in a later analysis. Roughly uniform sequencing depth across donors was assumed, possibly incorrectly.

Remarks on this clone: As yet, its antigen is unknown.

This chain joins TRBV2 and TRBJ2-2; 7 bases line up with TRBD1. The sequenced material came from PBMCs. The receptor was isolated from a man aged 55 to 70 in good health and CMV-seronegative. DNA of the CDR3: TGTGCCAGCAGGACAGGGACGAACACCGGGGAGCTGTTTTTT. It encodes CASRTGTNTGELFF.